Sequencing of this T cell receptor beta chain was carried out in a study of blood T cell repertoires in COVID-19. Background on the study: There were acute and convalescent COVID-19 samples, and they came from the United States, Italy and Spain.

The junction had 7 bases not matched to a gene; V was cut back by 4 bases and J by 1 base. The CDR3 covers 16 residues. CDR1 is LNHDA, CDR2 SQIVND, per germline (reference sequence). TCRdb's table, derived via immunoSEQ multiplex PCR, lists solely in-frame clones and lacks some. Of around 180,000 clones listed, 83% are singletons. This sequence joins TRBV19 and TRBJ1-5, with 7 bases lining up with TRBD1. Sequenced material: peripheral blood. This receptor was identified in a human donor in a cohort sampled during active COVID-19. CDR3 sequence reads: CASSTSGTASNQPQHF. The CDR3 nucleotides are TGTGCCAGTAGTACCTCCGGGACAGCCAGCAATCAGCCCCAGCATTTT. Supplemented by reference TRBV19 and TRBJ1-5, the full variable domain reads DGGITQSPKYLFRKEGQNVTLSCEQNLNHDAMYWYRQDPGQGLRLIYYSQIVNDFQKGDIAEGYSVSREKKESFPLTVTSAQKNPTAFYLCASSTSGTASNQPQHFGDGTRLSIL.